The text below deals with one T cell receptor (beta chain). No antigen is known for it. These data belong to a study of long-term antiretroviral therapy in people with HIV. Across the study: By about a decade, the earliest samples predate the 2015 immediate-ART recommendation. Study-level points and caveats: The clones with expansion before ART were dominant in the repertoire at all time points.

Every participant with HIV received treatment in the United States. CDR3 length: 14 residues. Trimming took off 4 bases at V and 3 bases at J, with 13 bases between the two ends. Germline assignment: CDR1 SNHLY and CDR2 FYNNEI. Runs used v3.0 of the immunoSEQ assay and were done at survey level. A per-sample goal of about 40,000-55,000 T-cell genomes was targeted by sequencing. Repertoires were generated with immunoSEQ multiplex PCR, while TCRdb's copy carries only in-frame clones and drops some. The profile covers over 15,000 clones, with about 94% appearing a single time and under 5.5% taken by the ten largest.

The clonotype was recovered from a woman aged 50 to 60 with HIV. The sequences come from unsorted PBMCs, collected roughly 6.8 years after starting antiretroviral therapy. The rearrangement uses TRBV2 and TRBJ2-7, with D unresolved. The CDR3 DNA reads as TGTGCCAGCAGTGTTTCCCGAAATCTCTACGAGCAGTACTTC. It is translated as CASSVSRNLYEQYF.